The 14 T cell receptor beta chains listed next were all sequenced from one sample in a study of blood T cell repertoires in COVID-19. Assay used: immunoSEQ multiplex PCR; TCRdb lists only in-frame clones, some missing. The data contain 100,000 to 150,000 clones, about 92% of them singletons. Material for sequencing was peripheral blood. The receptor set was obtained from a man aged 45-60 years with active COVID-19.

V is TRBV19 and J is TRBJ1-5; D might be TRBD1 (5 bases). The CDR3 runs to 19 residues. The germline V gene has CDR1 LNHDA and CDR2 SQIVND (reference sequence). The V end was cut by 7 bases, the J end by 0 bases, with 25 bases between. DNA of the CDR3: TGTGCCAGTACCCCTCAGCATAGGGGCCAGACTTATAGCAATCAGCCCCAGCATTTT. Protein sequence: CASTPQHRGQTYSNQPQHF.

V usage is TRBV5-8 and J usage is TRBJ1-2, with 8 bases lining up with TRBD1. The V and J ends lost 0 bases and 7 bases, in that order; junction bases with no gene match: 2. In germline, CDR1 is SGHTS, CDR2 YDEGEE. The CDR3 covers 13 residues. The CDR3 spells CASSLVGTGGYTF. The CDR3 DNA reads TGTGCCAGCAGCTTGGTCGGGACAGGTGGCTACACCTTC. The whole variable domain, remainder taken from reference TRBV5-8 and TRBJ1-2, is EAGVTQSPTHLIKTRGQQATLRCSPISGHTSVYWYQQALGLGLQFLLWYDEGEERNRGNFPPRFSGRQFPNYSSELNVNALELEDSALYLCASSLVGTGGYTFGSGTRLTVV.

The chain recombines TRBV6-5 with TRBJ2-7, with D maybe TRBD1 (6 bases). The germline V gene has CDR1 MNHEY and CDR2 SVGAGI. This CDR3 has 13 amino acids. With 4 bases removed from V and 3 bases from J, the gap between germline ends came to 10 bases. The CDR3 DNA sequence: TGTGCCAGCAGTTCGGACAGCCGCTACGAGCAGTACTTC. Its protein is CASSSDSRYEQYF.

This clone is a singleton in its sample. The rearrangement links TRBV7-6 to TRBJ2-7, with TRBD2 identical over 9 bases. J was trimmed by 7 bases and V by 1 base; bases with no gene match: 8. The CDR3 loop spans 15 amino acids. Germline loops: CDR1 SGHVS, CDR2 FNYEAQ. In nucleotides, the CDR3 is TGTGCCAGCAGCTTAGAGGCTAGCGGGATTGGGGAGCAGTACGTC. It is translated as CASSLEASGIGEQYV.

The chain joins TRBV5-1 to TRBJ2-7; 7 bases match TRBD1. Germline V gene lookup returns CDR1 SGHRS and CDR2 YFSETQ. The CDR3 runs to 14 residues. J lost 3 bases, V lost 5 bases, and 8 bases had no gene match. CDR3 region: CASSSDRVFYEQYF. The CDR3 bases are TGCGCCAGCAGTTCCGACAGGGTTTTCTACGAGCAGTACTTC. Filled out from reference TRBV5-1 and TRBJ2-7, the complete variable domain reads KAGVTQTPRYLIKTRGQQVTLSCSPISGHRSVSWYQQTPGQGLQFLFEYFSETQRNKGNFPGRFSGRQFSNSRSEMNVSTLELGDSALYLCASSSDRVFYEQYFGPGTRLTVT.

J is TRBJ2-7 and V is TRBV5-8; no firm D call. The V and J ends lost 0 bases and 3 bases respectively, with 7 bases between them. There are 13 residues in the CDR3. CDR1 is SGHTS, CDR2 YDEGEE, per germline. The chain's CDR3 is CASSLGQIYEQYV. CDR3 DNA: TGTGCCAGCAGCTTGGGGCAGATCTACGAGCAGTACGTC.

V is TRBV6-5 and J is TRBJ2-5; TRBD2 is a possible D gene (5 bases). The CDR3 contains 16 residues. The germline CDR1 and CDR2 sequences are MNHEY and SVGAGI. The V end was cut by 0 bases, the J end by 2 bases, with 13 bases between. The CDR3 sequence is CASSYSNREQQETQYF. DNA for the CDR3: TGTGCCAGCAGTTACTCGAATAGGGAGCAGCAAGAGACCCAGTACTTC.

The chain is built from TRBV7-3 and TRBJ2-3; weak D call: TRBD2 (5 bases). Trimming took off 1 base at V and 0 bases at J, with 11 bases between the two ends. Germline CDR1 reads SGHTA; CDR2 reads FQGTGA. The CDR3 runs to 16 residues. CDR3 sequence reads: CASSLMGWTSTDTQYF. As DNA, the CDR3 is TGTGCCAGCAGCTTAATGGGGTGGACTAGCACAGATACGCAGTATTTT.

This clone was detected only a few times. This chain uses TRBV2 with TRBJ1-1, with 10 nucleotides matching TRBD1. With V trimmed by 7 bases and J by 4 bases, 6 bases remained unmatched. CDR3 length: 14 residues. Germline V gene lookup returns CDR1 SNHLY and CDR2 FYNNEI. The CDR3 protein is CASTRRDRGTEAFF. In DNA form, the CDR3 reads TGTGCCAGCACCCGACGGGACAGGGGCACTGAAGCTTTCTTT.

This clone was picked up one time. The V and J genes are TRBV6-5 and TRBJ2-5; TRBD2 aligns across 9 bases. Trimming cost V 5 bases and J 5 bases; bases outside gene matches: 9. Germline CDR1 is MNHEY and CDR2 is SVGAGI. This CDR3 is 15 amino acids long. The CDR3 is CASSHEAGGQETQYF. The CDR3 coding sequence is TGTGCCAGCAGTCATGAGGCGGGGGGGCAGGAGACCCAGTACTTC.

The chain joins TRBV27 to TRBJ2-7; TRBD2 is a possible D gene (6 bases). From germline, CDR1 is MNHEY and CDR2 SMNVEV (reference sequence). The ends were cut back, 5 bases at V and 7 bases at J, with 27 bases in the middle. The CDR3 has 17 residues. This CDR3 is CASSPLVEGLLLGEQYV. CDR3 nucleotides: TGTGCCAGCAGTCCCTTGGTGGAGGGTCTGTTATTGGGTGAGCAGTACGTC.

The count of this clone is one. The chain combines TRBV7-4 with TRBJ2-7; TRBD2 matches 14 bases. V shed 5 bases and J 2 bases; nucleotides not matched to a gene: 8. CDR1 SGHVT and CDR2 SQSDAQ come from the germline V gene. This CDR3 comprises 17 residues. The DNA for the CDR3 is TGTGCCAGCAGCCCCGGACTAGCGGGGGGCCATACCTACGAGCAGTACTTC. Protein sequence: CASSPGLAGGHTYEQYF.

The chain combines TRBV27 with TRBJ2-2; perhaps TRBD2 as D (6 bases). The V end was cut by 3 bases, the J end by 7 bases, with 6 bases between. The CDR3 has 12 amino acids. Germline V lookup: CDR1 MNHEY, CDR2 SMNVEV (reference sequence). The CDR3 coding sequence is TGTGCCAGCAGTTTTAGCGGCGGGGAGCTGTTTTTT. This sequence encodes CASSFSGGELFF.

The J gene is TRBJ1-5, the V gene TRBV6-5, with a weak D call TRBD1 (6 bases). The germline V gene has CDR1 MNHEY and CDR2 SVGAGI. This CDR3 comprises 12 residues. Trimming took 6 bases from V and 6 from J, leaving 9 bases between them. CDR3 region: CASRQGGQPQHF. DNA for the CDR3: TGTGCCAGCAGACAGGGCGGTCAGCCCCAGCATTTT.